The clone carrying this T cell receptor (beta chain) was seen only once. The antigen is unknown. The sample is drawn from a study of cytomegalovirus exposure and HLA in healthy donors. Study observations and caveats: A missense variant in DCLRE1C was later tied to TCR beta V- and J-gene trimming.

Amplification used 60 Vbeta primers and 13 Jbeta primers. Generated by immunoSEQ multiplex PCR, the TCRdb table keeps only in-frame clones and is missing some. The data show about 35,000 clones, more than 70% seen once. The sequence was obtained from a woman in her 30s in good health and CMV-seropositive. Material for sequencing was PBMCs.

Written as DNA, the CDR3 is TGTGCCAGCAGCTTAGGGGCTAGCGGGGGGTTAGATACGCAGTATTTT. Translating it yields CASSLGASGGLDTQYF. The V call is TRBV7-2, the J call TRBJ2-3; 11 bases are shared with TRBD2. V trimming: 1 base; J trimming: 5 bases; junction bases outside the gene matches: 5. This CDR3 region has 16 residues. The germline V gene encodes CDR1 SGHTA and CDR2 FQGNSA.